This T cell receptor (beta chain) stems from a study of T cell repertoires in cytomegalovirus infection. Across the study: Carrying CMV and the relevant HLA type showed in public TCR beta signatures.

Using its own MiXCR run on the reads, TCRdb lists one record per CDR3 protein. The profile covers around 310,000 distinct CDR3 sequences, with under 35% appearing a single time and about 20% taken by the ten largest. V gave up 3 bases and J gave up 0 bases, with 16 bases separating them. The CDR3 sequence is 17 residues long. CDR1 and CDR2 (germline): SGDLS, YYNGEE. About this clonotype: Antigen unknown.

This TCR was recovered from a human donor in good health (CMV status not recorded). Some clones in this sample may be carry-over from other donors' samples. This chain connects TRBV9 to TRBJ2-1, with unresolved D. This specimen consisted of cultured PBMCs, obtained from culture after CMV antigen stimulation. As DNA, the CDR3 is TGTGCCAGCAGCGCCTCGATACACGCGAGCTCCTACAATGAGCAGTTCTTC. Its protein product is CASSASIHASSYNEQFF.